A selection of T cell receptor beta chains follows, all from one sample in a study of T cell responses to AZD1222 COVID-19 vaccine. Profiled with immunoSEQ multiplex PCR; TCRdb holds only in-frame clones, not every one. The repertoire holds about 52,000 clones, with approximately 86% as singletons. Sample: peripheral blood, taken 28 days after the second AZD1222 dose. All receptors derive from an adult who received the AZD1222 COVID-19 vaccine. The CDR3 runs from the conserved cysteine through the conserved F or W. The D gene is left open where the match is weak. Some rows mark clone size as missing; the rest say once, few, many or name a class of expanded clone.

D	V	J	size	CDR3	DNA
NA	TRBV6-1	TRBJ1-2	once	CASSEAGAEYGYTF	TGTGCCAGCAGTGAAGCGGGCGCCGAGTATGGCTACACCTTC
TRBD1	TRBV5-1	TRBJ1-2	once	CASSLAGTDGYTF	TGCGCCAGCAGCTTGGCCGGGACAGATGGCTACACCTTC
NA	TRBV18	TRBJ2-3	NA	CASSPRRAGASTDTQYF	TGTGCCAGCTCACCAAGGAGGGCAGGGGCTAGCACAGATACGCAGTATTTT
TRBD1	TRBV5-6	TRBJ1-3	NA	CASSHRGKGSGNTIYF	TGTGCCAGCAGCCACAGGGGTAAGGGCTCTGGAAACACCATATATTTT
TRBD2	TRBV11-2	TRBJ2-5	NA	CASSPLIGLAQETQYF	TGTGCCAGCAGCCCCCTCATAGGACTAGCTCAAGAGACCCAGTACTTC
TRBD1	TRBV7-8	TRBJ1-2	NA	CASSSRQGALYGYTF	TGTGCCAGCAGCTCCAGACAGGGGGCGTTGTATGGCTACACCTTC
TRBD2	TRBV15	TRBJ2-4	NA	CATSLIDSGRALRQNIQYF	TGTGCCACCAGCCTTATAGATAGCGGGAGGGCCCTAAGGCAGAACATTCAGTACTTC
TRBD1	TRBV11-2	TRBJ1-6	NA	CASCRTGAYNSPLHF	TGTGCCAGCTGTCGGACAGGGGCGTATAATTCACCCCTCCACTTT
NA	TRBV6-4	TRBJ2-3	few	CASSVGDTDTQYF	TGTGCCAGCAGTGTCGGGGACACAGATACGCAGTATTTT
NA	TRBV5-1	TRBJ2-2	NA	CASSQGTSGAGELFF	TGCGCCAGCAGCCAAGGGACATCCGGCGCCGGGGAGCTGTTTTTT
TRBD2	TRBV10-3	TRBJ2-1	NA	CAISSTSGANNEQFF	TGTGCCATCAGTTCGACTAGCGGGGCGAACAATGAGCAGTTCTTC
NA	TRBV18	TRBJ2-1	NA	CASSPPGVSYNEQFF	TGTGCCAGCTCACCACCGGGAGTCTCATACAATGAGCAGTTCTTC
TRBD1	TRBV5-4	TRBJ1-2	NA	CASSSGTGGADYGYTF	TGTGCCAGCAGCTCGGGGACAGGGGGCGCGGACTATGGCTACACCTTC
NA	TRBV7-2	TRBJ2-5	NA	CASSPLGASAETQYF	TGTGCCAGCAGCCCCCTCGGGGCTAGCGCAGAGACCCAGTACTTC
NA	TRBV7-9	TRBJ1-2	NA	CASSPSGEPNYGYTF	TGTGCCAGCAGCCCAAGTGGGGAGCCTAACTATGGCTACACCTTC
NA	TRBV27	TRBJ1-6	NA	CASSLFVPESSYNSPLHF	TGTGCCAGCAGTTTATTCGTACCAGAAAGCTCCTATAATTCACCCCTCCACTTT
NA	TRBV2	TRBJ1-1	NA	CASSSRGNTEAFF	TGTGCCAGCAGTAGCAGGGGTAACACTGAAGCTTTCTTT
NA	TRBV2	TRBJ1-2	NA	CASVGPGVTYGYTF	TGTGCCAGCGTCGGTCCGGGGGTTACCTATGGCTACACCTTC
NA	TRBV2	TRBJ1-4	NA	CASSEDPWGEKLFF	TGTGCCAGCAGTGAGGACCCCTGGGGTGAAAAACTGTTTTTT
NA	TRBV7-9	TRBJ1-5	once	CASSLAVNQPQHF	TGTGCCAGCAGCCTCGCCGTGAATCAGCCCCAGCATTTT
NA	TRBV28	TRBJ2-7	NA	CASSGQYEQYF	TGTGCCAGCAGTGGGCAGTACGAGCAGTACTTC
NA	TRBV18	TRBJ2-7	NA	CASSPRGQPDYEQYF	TGTGCCAGCTCACCACGCGGACAGCCCGACTACGAGCAGTACTTC
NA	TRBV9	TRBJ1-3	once	CASSLDPKSSGNTIYF	TGTGCCAGCAGCCTTGACCCAAAGAGCTCTGGAAACACCATATATTTT
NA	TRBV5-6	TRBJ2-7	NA	CASSLDGPYEQYF	TGTGCCAGCAGCTTGGATGGACCCTACGAGCAGTACTTC
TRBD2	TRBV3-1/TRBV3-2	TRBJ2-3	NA	CASSPYRLAPDTQYF	TGTGCCAGCAGCCCCTACCGACTAGCCCCAGATACGCAGTATTTT
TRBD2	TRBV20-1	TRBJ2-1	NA	CSASKASGTYNEQFF	TGCAGTGCTAGTAAGGCTAGCGGGACGTACAATGAGCAGTTCTTC
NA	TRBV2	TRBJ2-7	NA	CASSALQEQYF	TGTGCCAGCAGTGCGCTCCAGGAGCAGTACTTC
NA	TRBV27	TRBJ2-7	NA	CASSSYSSYEQYF	TGTGCCAGCAGTTCCTACAGCTCCTACGAGCAGTACTTC
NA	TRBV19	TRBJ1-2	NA	CASERRRGREGYTF	TGTGCCAGTGAGAGGAGGAGGGGTCGTGAGGGCTACACCTTC
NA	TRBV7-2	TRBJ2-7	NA	CASSFFGDEQYF	TGTGCCAGCAGCTTCTTTGGGGACGAGCAGTACTTC
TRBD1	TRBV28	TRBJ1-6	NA	CASSTRRGQNSPLHF	TGTGCCAGCAGTACGAGGAGGGGGCAGAATTCACCCCTCCACTTT
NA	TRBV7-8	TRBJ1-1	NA	CASSLGTLTREAFF	TGTGCCAGCAGCTTAGGGACACTTACCCGTGAGGCTTTCTTT
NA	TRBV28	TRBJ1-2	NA	CAGGTGHINYGYTF	TGTGCTGGGGGGACGGGACACATAAACTATGGCTACACCTTC
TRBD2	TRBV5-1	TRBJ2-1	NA	CASSLARTSGNNEQFF	TGCGCCAGCAGCTTGGCCCGGACTAGCGGGAACAATGAGCAGTTCTTC
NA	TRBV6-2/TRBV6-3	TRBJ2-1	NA	CASSSPRHLMGEIYNEQFF	TGTGCCAGCAGTTCACCCCGACACCTTATGGGCGAAATCTACAATGAGCAGTTCTTC
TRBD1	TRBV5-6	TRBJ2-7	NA	CASSIGTGVTYEQYF	TGTGCCAGCAGCATCGGGACAGGGGTAACCTACGAGCAGTACTTC
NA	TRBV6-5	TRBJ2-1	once	CASSLYNEQFF	TGTGCCAGCAGCCTCTACAATGAGCAGTTCTTC
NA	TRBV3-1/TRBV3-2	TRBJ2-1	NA	CASSRTSGTLYNEQFF	TGTGCCAGCAGCAGGACATCGGGGACACTCTACAATGAGCAGTTCTTC
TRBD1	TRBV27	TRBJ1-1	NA	CASSLAQGAAGTEAFF	TGTGCCAGCAGTTTAGCCCAGGGGGCGGCTGGCACTGAAGCTTTCTTT
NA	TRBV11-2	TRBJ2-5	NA	CASSLEGLAFSYKGTQYF	TGTGCCAGCAGCTTAGAGGGCCTAGCGTTCTCCTACAAGGGGACCCAGTACTTC
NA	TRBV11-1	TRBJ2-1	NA	CASSLGRGSIEQFF	TGTGCCAGCAGCTTAGGCCGGGGATCGATCGAGCAGTTCTTC
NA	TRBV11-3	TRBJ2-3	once	CASSPSATDTQYF	TGTGCCAGCAGCCCCTCGGCCACAGATACGCAGTATTTT
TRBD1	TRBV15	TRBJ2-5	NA	CATRPGTGETQYF	TGTGCCACCCGTCCCGGGACAGGAGAGACCCAGTACTTC
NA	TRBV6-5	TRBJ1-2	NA	CASGSGQNYGYTF	TGTGCCAGCGGTAGTGGTCAAAACTATGGCTACACCTTC
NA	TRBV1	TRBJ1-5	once	CTSSQAGRGCSNQPQHF	TGCACCAGCAGCCAAGCGGGGCGGGGGTGCAGCAATCAGCCCCAGCATTTT
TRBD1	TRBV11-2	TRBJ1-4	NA	CASSPGTGGFEKLFF	TGTGCCAGCAGCCCAGGAACAGGGGGCTTTGAAAAACTGTTTTTT
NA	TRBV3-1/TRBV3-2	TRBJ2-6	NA	CASSHFRRSGANVLTF	TGTGCCAGCAGCCATTTCAGACGCTCTGGGGCCAACGTCCTGACTTTC
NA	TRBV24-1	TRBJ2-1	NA	CATSERLFNEQFF	TGTGCCACCAGTGAGAGACTATTCAATGAGCAGTTCTTC
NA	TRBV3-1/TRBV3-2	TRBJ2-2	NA	CASSPTLANTGELFF	TGTGCCAGCAGCCCCACTCTTGCGAACACCGGGGAGCTGTTTTTT
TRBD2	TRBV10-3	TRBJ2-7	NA	CAISESVAGAHEQYF	TGTGCCATCAGTGAGTCGGTAGCGGGAGCCCACGAGCAGTACTTC
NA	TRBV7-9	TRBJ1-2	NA	CASSLEGRTGYGYTF	TGTGCCAGCAGCTTAGAAGGCAGAACTGGCTATGGCTACACCTTC
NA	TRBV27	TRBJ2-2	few	CASARLTGELFF	TGTGCCAGCGCGAGGCTCACCGGGGAGCTGTTTTTT
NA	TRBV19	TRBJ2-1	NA	CASSIVSSVNNEQFF	TGTGCCAGTAGTATAGTAAGTTCTGTGAACAATGAGCAGTTCTTC
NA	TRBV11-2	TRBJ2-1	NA	CASSLTYNEQFF	TGTGCCAGCAGCTTAACCTACAATGAGCAGTTCTTC
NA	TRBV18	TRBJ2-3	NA	CASSLQTTDTQYF	TGTGCCAGCTCACTACAGACTACAGATACGCAGTATTTT